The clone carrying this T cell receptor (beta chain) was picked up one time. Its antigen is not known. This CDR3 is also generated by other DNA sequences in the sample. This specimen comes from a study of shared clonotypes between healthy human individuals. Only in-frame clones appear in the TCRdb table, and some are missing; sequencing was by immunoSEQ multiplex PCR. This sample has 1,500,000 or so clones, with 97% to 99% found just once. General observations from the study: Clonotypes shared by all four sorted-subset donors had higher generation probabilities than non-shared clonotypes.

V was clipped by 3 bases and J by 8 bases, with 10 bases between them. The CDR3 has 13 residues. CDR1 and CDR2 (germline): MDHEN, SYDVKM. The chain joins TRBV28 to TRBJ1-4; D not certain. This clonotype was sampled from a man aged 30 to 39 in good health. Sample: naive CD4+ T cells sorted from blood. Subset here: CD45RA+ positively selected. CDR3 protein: CASSLGGLEKLFF. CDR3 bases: TGTGCCAGCAGTTTGGGAGGCCTGGAAAAACTGTTTTTT.